The clone carrying this T cell receptor beta chain has at least ten counts. Its antigen remains unknown. The time point: newly diagnosed GD, antithyroid drugs for less than 3 months. Extracted PBMC RNA gave rise to the TCR library. This sample is part of a study of regulatory T cells in long-lasting Graves disease. Study observations and caveats: Fewer public clonotypes were shared by new patients (over 950) than by persistent patients (about 2,800). There were preferences for TRBV28, TRBJ1-2 and TRBJ2-5 in persistent disease.

With 2 bases clipped from V and 10 bases from J, the junction kept 4 bases outside the gene matches. The CDR3 runs 13 residues. Germline loops: CDR1 MNHEY, CDR2 SVGAGI. Combining iRepertoire HTBI primers with Arm-PCR of CDR3 regions, the authors built TCR beta libraries. Original handling: Segment identification across samples yielded about 60 TRBV and some 13 TRBJ segments. A single record per CDR3 protein comes from TCRdb applying MiXCR to the multiplex PCR reads. TCRdb's processing, not the authors', yielded these V and J calls. The table shows roughly 380,000 distinct CDR3 sequences, with 15% to 18% occurring only once.

Sequencing was performed on peripheral blood mononuclear cells (PBMCs), taken at new diagnosis, from a patient treated with antithyroid drugs. The TCR sequence derives from a female donor with Graves disease. The J gene is TRBJ1-4, the V gene TRBV6-5, with 7 bases matching TRBD1. The DNA of the CDR3 is TGTGCCAGCAGTTACCGACAGGGAAGAAAACTGTTTTTT. Translation gives CASSYRQGRKLFF.